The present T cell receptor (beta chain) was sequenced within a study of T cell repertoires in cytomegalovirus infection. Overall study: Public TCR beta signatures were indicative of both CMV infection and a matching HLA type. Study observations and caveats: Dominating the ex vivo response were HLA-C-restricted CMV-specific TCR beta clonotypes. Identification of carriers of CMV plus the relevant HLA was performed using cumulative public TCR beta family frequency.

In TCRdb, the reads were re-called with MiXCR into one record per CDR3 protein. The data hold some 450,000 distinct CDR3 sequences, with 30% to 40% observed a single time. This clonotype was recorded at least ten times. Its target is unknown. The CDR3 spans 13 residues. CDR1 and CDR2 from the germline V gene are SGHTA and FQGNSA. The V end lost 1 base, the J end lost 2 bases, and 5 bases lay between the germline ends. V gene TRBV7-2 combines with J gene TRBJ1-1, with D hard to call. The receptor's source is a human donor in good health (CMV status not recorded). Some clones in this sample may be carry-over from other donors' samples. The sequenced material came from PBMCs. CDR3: CASSLGFNTEAFF. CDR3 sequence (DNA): TGTGCCAGCAGCTTAGGGTTTAACACTGAAGCTTTCTTT.